The clone carrying this T cell receptor beta chain appeared once. CDR3 size: 14 residues. The V and J ends lost 7 bases and 7 bases, in that order; junction bases with no gene match: 10. Germline CDR1 reads MRHNA; CDR2 reads SNTAGT. Clones were sequenced by immunoSEQ multiplex PCR, and TCRdb holds only the in-frame ones, with some missing. Among fewer than 95,000 clones, over 80% were seen once, and the ten largest hold 6.5% to 8.5%. These data are taken from a study of OX40 agonist ivuxolimab in advanced cancers. Study-level information: Those enrolled were roughly 80% male, with a mean age of around 58 years and ages from 23 to 79.

It was autoimmune disease history or systemic immunosuppression that excluded patients. This clonotype originated in an adult with an advanced solid tumor such as melanoma, head and neck, liver or kidney cancer. This chain uses TRBV6-4 with TRBJ1-5, with 7 bases identical to TRBD1. This sample comprised CD4+ or CD8+ T cells sorted from blood, obtained in a trial of the OX40 agonist ivuxolimab. The DNA of the CDR3 is TGTGCCAGCATGAGTGGCAGGGGGTCGCAGCCCCAGCATTTT. Translation gives CASMSGRGSQPQHF.